The clone carrying this TCR beta chain was detected a few times. The record originates from a study of blood T cells in healthy people across ages. The CDR3 is 12 residues long. Unmatched junction bases numbered 7, after V lost 6 bases and J lost 11 bases. CDR1 and CDR2 from the germline V gene are MNHEY and SVGEGT. Together with a sample-barcoded 5' primer, a J-beta primer mix was included in a second PCR lasting about 7 to 11 cycles. TCRdb ran MiXCR on the 5' RACE reads and lists one entry per CDR3 protein. The table has hundreds of thousands of distinct CDR3 sequences, 56% seen once. What was sequenced was blood. The source is a man aged 40-55 years in good health. This chain joins TRBV6-2 or TRBV6-3 and TRBJ2-5; 9 nucleotides match TRBD1. For the CDR3, the DNA is TGTGCCAGCAGGGACAGGGGATGGGAGCAGTACTTC. Protein product: CASRDRGWEQYF.